Included here is one T cell receptor beta chain sequence, with context. The antigen is not known. Germline-derived CDR1 and CDR2 are MGHRA and YSYEKL. The CDR3 spans 16 residues. The V and J ends lost 2 bases and 5 bases, in that order; junction bases with no gene match: 8. cDNA synthesis used the whole RNA isolate, giving expressed TCRB sequences. Sequencing was performed with immunoSEQ multiplex PCR; in TCRdb, only in-frame clones are kept and a portion is missing. The table lists 12,000 to 15,000 clones, about two thirds of them singletons. The entry originates in a study of beta chain features in type 1 diabetes. Notes on the study in general: Across all four CD4+ subsets, people with type 1 diabetes showed modestly shorter TCRB CDR3s.

Sequencing used stem cell memory CD4+ T cells from blood. This chain joins TRBV4-1 and TRBJ2-1; TRBD1 agrees at 8 bases. This TCR came from a woman aged 18-35 years with type 1 diabetes. The CDR3: CASSQTPGQVNNEQFF. The CDR3 nucleotides are TGCGCCAGCAGCCAAACTCCGGGACAGGTGAACAATGAGCAGTTCTTC.